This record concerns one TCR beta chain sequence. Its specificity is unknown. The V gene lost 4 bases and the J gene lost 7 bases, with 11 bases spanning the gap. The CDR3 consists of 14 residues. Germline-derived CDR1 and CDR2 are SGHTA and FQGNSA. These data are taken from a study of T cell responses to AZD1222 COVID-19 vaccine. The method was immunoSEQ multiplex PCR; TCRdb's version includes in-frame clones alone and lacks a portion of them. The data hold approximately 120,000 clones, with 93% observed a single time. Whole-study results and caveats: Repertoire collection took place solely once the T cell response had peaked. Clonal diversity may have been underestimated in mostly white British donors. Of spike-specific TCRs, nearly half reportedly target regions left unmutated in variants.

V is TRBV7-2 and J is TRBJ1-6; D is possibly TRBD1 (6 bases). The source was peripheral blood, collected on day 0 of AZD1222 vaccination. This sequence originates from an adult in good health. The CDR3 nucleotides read TGTGCCAGCAGCTGGGGCAGGGGAAATTCACCCCTCCACTTT. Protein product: CASSWGRGNSPLHF.